This T cell receptor beta chain was identified in a study of cytomegalovirus exposure and HLA in healthy donors. In germline, CDR1 is MNHEY, CDR2 SVGAGI. This CDR3 region has 14 residues. V lost 6 bases, J lost 2 bases, and 2 bases stayed unmatched. The study, taken as a whole, reports: Cytomegalovirus-associated status was assigned to roughly 160 TCR beta chains. There were reportedly fewer N-insertions in an Asian-associated ancestry cluster than the approximately 700-donor mean, in a later analysis. An observed cluster of highly shared sequence variants was recorded as a likely sequencing artifact.

In the PCR, 60 Vbeta and 13 Jbeta primers were used. The data were produced by immunoSEQ multiplex PCR, yet TCRdb's version contains in-frame clones alone and is incomplete. The sample records some 110,000 clones, around 75% being singletons. About this clone: What it recognizes is unknown.

In nominal health when sampled, donors likely had unrecorded immune exposures nonetheless. The source material was PBMCs. This chain connects TRBV6-5 to TRBJ1-5, with 9 bases lining up with TRBD1. The clonotype comes from a man aged 25-45 years in good health and CMV-seronegative. The CDR3 sequence: CASSRDRGNQPQHF. DNA for the CDR3: TGTGCCAGCAGCCGGGACAGGGGCAATCAGCCCCAGCATTTT.